The 29 T cell receptor beta chains below come from one sample, sequenced in a study of CD4 T cells in relation to SARS-CoV-2 and coronaviruses. The unexposed donors gave CD4+ T cells in 2011-2018, prior to COVID-19. The cells were cultured for under 13 days before CD4+ T cells were isolated. Which antigens these TCRs recognize remains unknown. Assay: immunoSEQ multiplex PCR; the TCRdb copy retains only in-frame clones and omits some. Of under 30,000 clones in the sample, over 60% are singletons; the top ten hold approximately 22%. Material for sequencing was CD4+ T cells from PBMCs, cultured in vitro. The receptor source for this set is a human donor in good health.

This chain uses TRBV5-8 with TRBJ1-4; D gene unclear. The CDR3 length is 14 residues. Germline loops: CDR1 SGHTS, CDR2 YDEGEE. V was clipped by 2 bases and J by 7 bases, with 12 bases between them. The CDR3 DNA reads TGTGCCAGCAGCTTTGTTAGGCGGGCTGAAAAACTGTTTTTT. Translating gives CASSFVRRAEKLFF.

The chain recombines TRBV14 with TRBJ2-2, with 7 bases matching TRBD1. Germline loops: CDR1 SGHDN, CDR2 FVKESK. Trimming at V came to 4 bases and at J to 2 bases, leaving 10 bases not matched to a gene. The CDR3 has 17 amino acids. In DNA form, the CDR3 reads TGTGCCAGCAGCCCGCTGATACAGGGGTTTAACACCGGGGAGCTGTTTTTT. Protein product: CASSPLIQGFNTGELFF.

The V and J genes are TRBV5-5 and TRBJ2-7, with TRBD2 identical over 13 bases. This CDR3 has 16 amino acids. Trimming at V came to 3 bases and at J to 1 base, leaving 4 bases not matched to a gene. Germline V gene data show CDR1 as SGHKS and CDR2 as YYEKEE (reference sequence). CDR3 nucleotides: TGTGCCAGCAGCTCCGGACTAGCGGGGGCTTCCTACGAGCAGTACTTC. Its translation is CASSSGLAGASYEQYF.

This clone was recorded a few times. The chain is built from TRBV19 and TRBJ1-5; D not resolved. This CDR3 region has 15 residues. Germline V gene sequence: CDR1 LNHDA, CDR2 SQIVND (reference sequence). V dropped 5 bases and J dropped 5 bases, with 16 bases sitting between them. The CDR3 DNA sequence: TGTGCCAGTAGTCCAAGTCGAATACAATATCAGCCCCAGCATTTT. This encodes CASSPSRIQYQPQHF.

The chain links TRBV20-1 to TRBJ1-1, with a weak D call TRBD1 (5 bases). The germline CDR1 and CDR2 sequences are DFQATT and SNEGSKA (reference sequence). V was clipped by 3 bases and J by 1 base, with 12 bases between them. CDR3 length equals 14 residues. The CDR3 sequence: CSASGAGQNTEAFF. CDR3 DNA sequence: TGCAGTGCTAGTGGTGCCGGACAGAACACTGAAGCTTTCTTT.

A few counts support this clone. CDR3: CASSISGVGYNEQFF. In nucleotides, the CDR3 is TGTGCCAGCAGTATTAGCGGGGTCGGGTACAATGAGCAGTTCTTC. This rearrangement joins TRBV6-5 to TRBJ2-1; 8 positions match TRBD2. V was clipped by 5 bases and J by 4 bases; unmatched bases: 7. The CDR3 contains 15 residues. CDR1 and CDR2 from the germline V gene are MNHEY and SVGAGI.

The rearrangement uses TRBV3-1 (or the pseudogene TRBV3-2) and TRBJ1-3; D is uncertain. Trimming removed 0 bases from V and 0 bases from J, with 6 bases in between. The V gene's germline CDR1 is LGHDT and CDR2 YNNKEL (reference sequence). There are 15 residues in the CDR3. CDR3 DNA sequence: TGTGCCAGCAGCCAAGATCGCGTCTCTGGAAACACCATATATTTT. Translated: CASSQDRVSGNTIYF.

V gene TRBV11-2 combines with J gene TRBJ1-1; a possible D gene is TRBD1 (6 bases). Germline-derived CDR1 and CDR2 are SGHAT and FQNNGV. The CDR3 has 14 residues. V lost 1 base and J 5 bases, leaving 11 bases between the germline ends. The CDR3 reads CASSLVAGETEAFF. The CDR3 DNA is TGTGCCAGCAGCTTAGTCGCAGGGGAGACTGAAGCTTTCTTT.

This clone appeared a few times. The V and J genes are TRBV7-9 and TRBJ2-1; weak D call: TRBD1 (5 bases). CDR3 length: 15 amino acids. From germline, CDR1 is SEHNR and CDR2 FQNEAQ (reference sequence). V lost 6 bases to trimming and J lost 4 bases, with 16 bases between them. For the CDR3, the DNA is TGTGCCAGCAGTCTCAAGGGGTCGAGGTACAATGAGCAGTTCTTC. Translating it yields CASSLKGSRYNEQFF. Full variable domain (remainder filled in from reference TRBV7-9 and TRBJ2-1): DTGVSQNPRHKITKRGQNVTFRCDPISEHNRLYWYRQTLGQGPEFLTYFQNEAQLEKSRLLSDRFSAERPKGSFSTLEIQRTEQGDSAMYLCASSLKGSRYNEQFFGPGTRLTVL.

The chain has TRBV4-1 and TRBJ1-2; TRBD1 might be the D (6 bases). Germline CDR1 MGHRA, CDR2 YSYEKL. V was pared by 0 bases and J by 8 bases, with 16 bases between. The CDR3 has 15 amino acids. CDR3 DNA: TGCGCCAGCAGCCAAGATGGGGTGCCCAGGGGCGGCTACACCTTC. Protein: CASSQDGVPRGGYTF.

In this sample, this clone turned up a few times. The chain employs TRBV27 and TRBJ2-3; D may be TRBD1 (6 bases). CDR1 is MNHEY, CDR2 SMNVEV, per germline (reference sequence). Trimming shortened V by 6 bases and J by 5 bases, and 15 bases separated the two germline ends. CDR3 size: 14 residues. CDR3 amino acids: CASSQPYRVDTQYF. The CDR3 nucleotides read TGTGCCAGCAGCCAGCCATACAGGGTAGATACGCAGTATTTT.

V usage is TRBV29-1 and J usage is TRBJ2-7; D might be TRBD2 (6 bases). CDR3 length: 16 amino acids. Germline V gene lookup returns CDR1 SQVTM and CDR2 ANQGSEA. Trimming removed 2 bases at V and 0 bases at J, with 17 bases between. The CDR3 DNA sequence: TGCAGCGTTGAATCCACCCGGAGGGGTAGCTCCTACGAGCAGTACTTC. Its translation: CSVESTRRGSSYEQYF.

This chain connects TRBV6-2 or TRBV6-3 to TRBJ2-5, with D perhaps matching TRBD1 or TRBD2 (5 bases each). V dropped 6 bases and J dropped 6 bases, with 14 bases sitting between them. There are 13 residues in the CDR3. CDR1 MNHEY and CDR2 SVGEGT come from the germline V gene. The CDR3 reads CASSLGDGKTQYF. The CDR3 DNA sequence: TGTGCCAGCAGCCTCGGGGACGGGAAGACCCAGTACTTC.

This chain uses TRBV29-1 with TRBJ2-1; the D gene is possibly TRBD1 (7 bases). Germline loops: CDR1 SQVTM, CDR2 ANQGSEA. This CDR3 region has 14 residues. The V end was cut by 0 bases, the J end by 6 bases, with 12 bases between. DNA for the CDR3: TGCAGCGTTGAAGAAGTCAGGGGGGCCAATGAGCAGTTCTTC. Translation: CSVEEVRGANEQFF.

The V and J genes are TRBV7-2 and TRBJ1-1; no clear D. Trimming took 10 bases from V and 1 from J, leaving 10 bases between them. Germline V gene data show CDR1 as SGHTA and CDR2 as FQGNSA. The CDR3 contains 12 residues. Written as DNA, the CDR3 is TGTGCCATAGGAGAAGCGAACACTGAAGCTTTCTTT. Amino acids: CAIGEANTEAFF.

V gene TRBV25-1 combines with J gene TRBJ1-5; a possible D gene is TRBD1 (5 bases). V gave up 6 bases and J gave up 4 bases, with 7 bases separating them. Germline CDR1 is MGHDK and CDR2 is SYGVNS. CDR3 length: 12 residues. CDR3 bases: TGTGCCAGCAGGACAGAAAATCAGCCCCAGCATTTT. This gives the protein CASRTENQPQHF.

This chain joins TRBV24-1 and TRBJ2-7; 7 bases fit TRBD2. Germline trimming cut 2 bases from V and 5 bases from J; bases unmatched to any gene: 11. The CDR3 extends over 16 amino acids. CDR1 is KGHDR and CDR2 is SFDVKD in the germline V gene. The CDR3 protein is CATSDSPGLDPDEQYF. In DNA, the CDR3 is TGTGCCACCAGTGATTCTCCAGGACTAGACCCTGACGAGCAGTACTTC.

A note on this clone: This sample also contains other DNA sequences that code for the same CDR3. The genes are TRBV5-1 and TRBJ2-6; D call uncertain. Trimming cost V 5 bases and J 4 bases, with 7 bases left between them. CDR3 length equals 13 residues. Germline CDR1 is SGHRS and CDR2 is YFSETQ. The CDR3 protein is CASSPGGANVLTF. CDR3 coding DNA: TGCGCCAGCAGTCCTGGAGGGGCCAACGTCCTGACTTTC.

V and J are TRBV3-1 (or the pseudogene TRBV3-2) and TRBJ2-4; D not resolved. Germline CDR1 LGHDT, CDR2 YNNKEL (reference sequence). The germline V and J ends were trimmed by 4 bases and 8 bases, with 15 bases remaining between them. The CDR3 runs 14 residues. The CDR3 loop is CASSLDPQGHIQYF. The CDR3, as DNA: TGTGCCAGCAGCCTGGACCCTCAAGGGCACATTCAGTACTTC.

The rearrangement links TRBV7-2 to TRBJ1-3, with D hard to call. Trimming took off 1 base at V and 0 bases at J, with 13 bases between the two ends. Germline V gene data show CDR1 as SGHTA and CDR2 as FQGNSA. The CDR3 extends over 17 amino acids. For the CDR3, the DNA is TGTGCCAGCAGCTTAGATGTGGGGTCCAACTCTGGAAACACCATATATTTT. Translation: CASSLDVGSNSGNTIYF.

The chain couples TRBV6-6 to TRBJ2-1; 7 nucleotides match TRBD2. The length of the CDR3 is 15 residues. The germline V gene has CDR1 MNHNY and CDR2 SVGAGI (reference sequence). J was trimmed by 4 bases and V by 5 bases; bases with no gene match: 8. The CDR3 region is CASSSRGDAYNEQFF. Here the CDR3 DNA reads TGTGCCAGCAGTAGCCGGGGGGACGCATACAATGAGCAGTTCTTC.

This clone has just a few counts. The chain is built from TRBV12-5 and TRBJ2-2; TRBD1 is a possible D gene (5 bases). The germline gives CDR1 LGHNT, CDR2 FRNRAP. The CDR3 has 16 residues. Trimming took off 1 base at V and 0 bases at J, with 9 bases between the two ends. This chain's CDR3 is CASGLGTGTNTGELFF. In nucleotides, the CDR3 is TGTGCTAGTGGTTTGGGTACAGGAACGAACACCGGGGAGCTGTTTTTT.

The chain carries TRBV27 and TRBJ2-5; 10 nucleotides align to TRBD1. The CDR3 is made up of 15 amino acids. Germline V lookup: CDR1 MNHEY, CDR2 SMNVEV (reference sequence). With V trimmed by 5 bases and J by 1 base, 4 bases remained unmatched. Here the CDR3 reads CASSPRQGAQETQYF. Here the CDR3 DNA reads TGTGCCAGCAGTCCCAGACAGGGGGCCCAAGAGACCCAGTACTTC.

The chain employs TRBV7-2 and TRBJ2-7; TRBD1 aligns across 7 bases. This CDR3 is built from 15 residues. J was trimmed by 2 bases and V by 5 bases; bases with no gene match: 9. In germline, CDR1 is SGHTA, CDR2 FQGNSA. Here the CDR3 DNA reads TGTGCCAGCAGCGTCGCCGGGACAGAAACCTACGAGCAGTACTTC. It specifies CASSVAGTETYEQYF.

This clone occurred once. The V gene is TRBV2, the J gene TRBJ2-3, with unresolved D. Trimming removed 4 bases from V and 4 bases from J, with 12 bases in between. The length of the CDR3 is 14 residues. In germline, CDR1 is SNHLY, CDR2 FYNNEI. The CDR3: CASSAELDADTQYF. The CDR3 DNA is TGTGCCAGCAGTGCGGAGCTTGACGCAGATACGCAGTATTTT.

This sequence joins TRBV29-1 and TRBJ2-5; D is possibly TRBD1 or TRBD2 (5 bases each). The V end was cut by 6 bases, the J end by 0 bases, with 8 bases between. The CDR3 has 12 amino acids. The germline gives CDR1 SQVTM, CDR2 ANQGSEA. The CDR3 nucleotides are TGCAGCGTAGGGACCAACCAAGAGACCCAGTACTTC. It yields the protein CSVGTNQETQYF. Supplemented by reference TRBV29-1 and TRBJ2-5, the full variable domain reads SAVISQKPSRDICQRGTSLTIQCQVDSQVTMMFWYRQQPGQSLTLIATANQGSEATYESGFVIDKFPISRPNLTFSTLTVSNMSPEDSSIYLCSVGTNQETQYFGPGTRLLVL.

The gene calls are TRBV18 and TRBJ2-1; unclear D gene. The CDR3 covers 11 residues. Germline values: CDR1 KGHSH, CDR2 LQKENI. The V end lost 4 bases, the J end lost 7 bases, and 5 bases lay between the germline ends. In DNA form, the CDR3 reads TGTGCCAGCTCACTTCGTAATGAGCAGTTCTTC. It encodes CASSLRNEQFF.

The chain employs TRBV6-2 or TRBV6-3 and TRBJ1-3; D ambiguous. CDR3 size: 15 residues. The germline V gene encodes CDR1 MNHEY and CDR2 SVGEGT. V was trimmed by 2 bases and J by 2 bases, leaving 10 bases between them. CDR3 region: CASSYRRLTGNTIYF. Here the CDR3 DNA reads TGTGCCAGCAGTTACAGACGTCTGACTGGAAACACCATATATTTT.

The chain employs TRBV6-2 or TRBV6-3 and TRBJ2-1; the match to TRBD2 covers 8 bases. Germline V gene lookup returns CDR1 MNHEY and CDR2 SVGEGT. Trimming removed 5 bases from V and 4 bases from J; junction bases left unmatched: 13. This CDR3 spans 17 amino acids. The CDR3 sequence: CASSTVRGGGQYNEQFF. The CDR3 DNA is TGTGCCAGCAGTACCGTCCGAGGCGGGGGGCAGTACAATGAGCAGTTCTTC.